This T cell receptor (beta chain) is from a study of blood T cell repertoires in COVID-19. Germline assignment: CDR1 LNHNV and CDR2 YYDKDF (reference sequence). V lost 0 bases and J lost 5, with 19 bases in between. The CDR3 length is 17 residues. Seattle cases were enrolled at active infection and followed longitudinally. Data came from immunoSEQ multiplex PCR; TCRdb stores just in-frame clones and leaves some out. This table has under 200,000 clones, 60% to 85% appearing once. The sequencing input was peripheral blood. The V gene is TRBV15, the J gene TRBJ1-2; D call uncertain. The sequence was obtained from a woman aged 60 to 75 with COVID-19, enrolled during active disease. The DNA of the CDR3 is TGTGCCACCAGCAGAGATCTCAGCCCCACGCCGAGGTATGGCTACACCTTC. Translated, it gives CATSRDLSPTPRYGYTF.